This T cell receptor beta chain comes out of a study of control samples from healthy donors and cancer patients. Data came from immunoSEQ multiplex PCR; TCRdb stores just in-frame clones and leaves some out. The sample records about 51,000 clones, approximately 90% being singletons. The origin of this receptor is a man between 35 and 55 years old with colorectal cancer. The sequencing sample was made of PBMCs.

CDR3: CASSLPSAGDVVNEQFF. The CDR3 coding sequence is TGTGCCAGCAGCTTACCGTCAGCGGGAGATGTGGTCAATGAGCAGTTCTTC. V and J are TRBV7-8 and TRBJ2-1, with 8 nucleotides matching TRBD2. The junction had 12 bases not matched to a gene; V was cut back by 2 bases and J by 6 bases. The germline gives CDR1 SGHVS, CDR2 FQNEAQ. CDR3 length equals 17 residues.